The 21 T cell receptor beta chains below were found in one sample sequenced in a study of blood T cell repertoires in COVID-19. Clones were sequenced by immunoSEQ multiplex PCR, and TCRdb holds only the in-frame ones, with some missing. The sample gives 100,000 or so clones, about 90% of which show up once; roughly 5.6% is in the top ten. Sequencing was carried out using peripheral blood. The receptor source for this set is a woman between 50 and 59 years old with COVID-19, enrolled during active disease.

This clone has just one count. The DNA of the CDR3 is TGTGCCTGGAGTAATCCCCCCGAGTGGTACTTTACCCCTTACGAGCAGTACTTC. Residues: CAWSNPPEWYFTPYEQYF. This chain connects TRBV30 to TRBJ2-7; D is undetermined. The V end was cut by 2 bases, the J end by 4 bases, with 27 bases between. The CDR3 length is 18 residues. The germline V gene has CDR1 GTSNPN and CDR2 SVGIG (reference sequence).

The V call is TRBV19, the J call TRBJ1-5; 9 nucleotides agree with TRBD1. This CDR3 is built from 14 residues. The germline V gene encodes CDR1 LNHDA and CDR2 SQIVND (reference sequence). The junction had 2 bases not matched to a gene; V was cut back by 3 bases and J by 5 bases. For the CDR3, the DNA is TGTGCCAGTAGTATTCGACAGGGGGATCAGCCCCAGCATTTT. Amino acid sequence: CASSIRQGDQPQHF.

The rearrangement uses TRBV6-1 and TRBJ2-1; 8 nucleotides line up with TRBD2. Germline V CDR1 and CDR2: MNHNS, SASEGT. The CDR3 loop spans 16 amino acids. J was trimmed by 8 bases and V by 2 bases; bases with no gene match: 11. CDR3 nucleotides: TGTGCCAGCAGTGAATCGGGGGGGCGAGGTGTCGATGAGCAGTTCTTC. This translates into CASSESGGRGVDEQFF.

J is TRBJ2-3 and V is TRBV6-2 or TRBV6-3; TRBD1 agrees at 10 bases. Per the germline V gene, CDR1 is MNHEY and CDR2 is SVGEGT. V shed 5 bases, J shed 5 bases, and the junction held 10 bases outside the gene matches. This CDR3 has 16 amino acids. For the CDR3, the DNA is TGTGCCAGCAGTCCGTTCCGGGACAGGGGACGAGATACGCAGTATTTT. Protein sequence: CASSPFRDRGRDTQYF.

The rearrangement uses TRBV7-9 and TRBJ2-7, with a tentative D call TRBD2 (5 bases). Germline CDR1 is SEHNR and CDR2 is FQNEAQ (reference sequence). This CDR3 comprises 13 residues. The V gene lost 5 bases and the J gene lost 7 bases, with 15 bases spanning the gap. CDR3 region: CASSPTGVGEQYF. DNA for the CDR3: TGTGCCAGCAGCCCAACCGGGGTAGGGGAGCAGTACTTC.

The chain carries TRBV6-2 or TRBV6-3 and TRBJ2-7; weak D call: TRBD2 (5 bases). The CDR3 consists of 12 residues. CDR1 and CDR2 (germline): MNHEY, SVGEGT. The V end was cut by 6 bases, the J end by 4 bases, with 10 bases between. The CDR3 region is CASSPTGYEQYF. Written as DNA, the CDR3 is TGTGCCAGCAGCCCCACGGGGTACGAGCAGTACTTC.

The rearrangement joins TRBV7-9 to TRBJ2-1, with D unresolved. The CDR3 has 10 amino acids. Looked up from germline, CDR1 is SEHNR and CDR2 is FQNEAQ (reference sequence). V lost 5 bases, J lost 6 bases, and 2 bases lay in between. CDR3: CASSRNEQFF. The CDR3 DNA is TGTGCCAGCAGCCGCAATGAGCAGTTCTTC.

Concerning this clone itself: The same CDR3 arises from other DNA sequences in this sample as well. The CDR3 coding sequence is TGTGCCAGCAGTTCTAGTACAGATACGCAGTATTTT. It codes for CASSSSTDTQYF. The chain uses TRBV2 and TRBJ2-3; D not certain. CDR3 length: 12 residues. V lost 5 bases and J 3 bases, leaving 6 bases between the germline ends. Germline loops: CDR1 SNHLY, CDR2 FYNNEI.

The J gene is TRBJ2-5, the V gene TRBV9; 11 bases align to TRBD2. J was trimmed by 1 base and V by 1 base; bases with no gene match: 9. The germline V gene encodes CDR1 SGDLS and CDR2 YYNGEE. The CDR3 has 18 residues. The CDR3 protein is CASSVYPSSGGRQETQYF. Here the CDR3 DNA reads TGTGCCAGCAGCGTATATCCCTCTAGCGGGGGGCGCCAAGAGACCCAGTACTTC.

The CDR3 coding sequence is TGTGCTAGTGGTTTGGGGGGACAACCTGGCTACACCTTC. Translating gives CASGLGGQPGYTF. This chain links TRBV12-5 with TRBJ1-2, with a weak D call TRBD1 (6 bases). V was cut by 1 base and J by 7 bases, with 10 bases left in between. The CDR3 totals 13 residues. The germline V gene encodes CDR1 LGHNT and CDR2 FRNRAP.

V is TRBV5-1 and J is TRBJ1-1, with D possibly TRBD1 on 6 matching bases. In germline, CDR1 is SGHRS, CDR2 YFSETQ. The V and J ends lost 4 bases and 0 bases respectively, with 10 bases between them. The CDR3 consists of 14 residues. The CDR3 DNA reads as TGCGCCAGCAGCGCACAGGGCTTGAACACTGAAGCTTTCTTT. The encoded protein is CASSAQGLNTEAFF.

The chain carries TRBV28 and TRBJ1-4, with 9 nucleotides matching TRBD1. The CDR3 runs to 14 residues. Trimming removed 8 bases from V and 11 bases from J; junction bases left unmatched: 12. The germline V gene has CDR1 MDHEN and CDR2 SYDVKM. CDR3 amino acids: CASGSRDRVGKLFF. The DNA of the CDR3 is TGTGCCAGCGGGTCTAGGGACAGGGTAGGGAAACTGTTTTTT.

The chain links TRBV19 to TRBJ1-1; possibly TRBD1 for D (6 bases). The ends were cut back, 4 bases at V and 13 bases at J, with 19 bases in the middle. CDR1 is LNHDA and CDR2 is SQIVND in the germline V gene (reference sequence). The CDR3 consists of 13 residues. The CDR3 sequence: CASSSPGTSRGFF. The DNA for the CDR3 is TGTGCCAGTAGTAGCCCCGGGACCTCCAGGGGTTTCTTT.

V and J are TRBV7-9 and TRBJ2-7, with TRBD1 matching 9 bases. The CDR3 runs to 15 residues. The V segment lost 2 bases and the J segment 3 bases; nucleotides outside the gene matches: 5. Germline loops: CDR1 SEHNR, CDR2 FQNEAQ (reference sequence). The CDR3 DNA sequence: TGTGCCAGCAGCTTAAGCCTGACAGGGGGCTACGAGCAGTACTTC. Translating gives CASSLSLTGGYEQYF.

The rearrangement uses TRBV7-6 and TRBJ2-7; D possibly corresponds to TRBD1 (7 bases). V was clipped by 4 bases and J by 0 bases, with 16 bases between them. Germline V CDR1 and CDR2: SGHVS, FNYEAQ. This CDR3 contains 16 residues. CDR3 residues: CASSSRRDSPSYEQYF. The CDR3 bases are TGTGCCAGCAGCTCAAGGCGGGACAGCCCCTCCTACGAGCAGTACTTC. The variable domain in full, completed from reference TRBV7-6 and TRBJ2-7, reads GAGVSQSPRYKVTKRGQDVALRCDPISGHVSLYWYRQALGQGPEFLTYFNYEAQQDKSGLPNDRFSAERPEGSISTLTIQRTEQRDSAMYRCASSSRRDSPSYEQYFGPGTRLTVT.

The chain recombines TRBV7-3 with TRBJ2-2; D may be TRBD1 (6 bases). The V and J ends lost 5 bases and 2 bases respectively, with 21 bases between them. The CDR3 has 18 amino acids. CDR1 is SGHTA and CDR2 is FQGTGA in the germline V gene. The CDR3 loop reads CASSPTHRVVINTGELFF. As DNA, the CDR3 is TGTGCCAGCAGCCCAACCCACAGGGTAGTAATAAACACCGGGGAGCTGTTTTTT. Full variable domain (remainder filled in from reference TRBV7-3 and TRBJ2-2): GAGVSQTPSNKVTEKGKYVELRCDPISGHTALYWYRQSLGQGPEFLIYFQGTGAADDSGLPNDRFFAVRPEGSVSTLKIQRTERGDSAVYLCASSPTHRVVINTGELFFGEGSRLTVL.

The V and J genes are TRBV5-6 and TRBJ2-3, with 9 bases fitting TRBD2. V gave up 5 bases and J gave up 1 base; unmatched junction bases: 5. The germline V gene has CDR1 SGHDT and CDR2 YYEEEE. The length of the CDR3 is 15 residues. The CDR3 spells CASRQAGGGTDTQYF. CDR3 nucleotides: TGTGCCAGCAGGCAAGCGGGGGGTGGCACAGATACGCAGTATTTT.

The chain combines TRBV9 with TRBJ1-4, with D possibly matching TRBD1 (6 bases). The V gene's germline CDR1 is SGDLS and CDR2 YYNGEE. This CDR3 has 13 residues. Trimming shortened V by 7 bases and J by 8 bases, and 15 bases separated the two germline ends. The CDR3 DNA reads TGTGCCAGCGGAGAGGGGGAGCGGGAAAAACTGTTTTTT. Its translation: CASGEGEREKLFF.

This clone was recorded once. CDR3 amino acids: CASSLSGGNSPLHF. The DNA for the CDR3 is TGTGCCAGCAGTTTATCCGGCGGGAATTCACCCCTCCACTTT. The genes are TRBV6-5 and TRBJ1-6; D remains unclear. Per germline, CDR1 MNHEY and CDR2 SVGAGI. The CDR3 is made up of 14 amino acids. The V and J ends lost 4 bases and 7 bases respectively, with 11 bases between them.

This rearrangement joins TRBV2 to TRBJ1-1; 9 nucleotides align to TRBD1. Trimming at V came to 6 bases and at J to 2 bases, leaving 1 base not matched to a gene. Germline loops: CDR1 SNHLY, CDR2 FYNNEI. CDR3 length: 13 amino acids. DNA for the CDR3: TGTGCCAGCAGGGGACAGGGAAACACTGAAGCTTTCTTT. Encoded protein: CASRGQGNTEAFF.

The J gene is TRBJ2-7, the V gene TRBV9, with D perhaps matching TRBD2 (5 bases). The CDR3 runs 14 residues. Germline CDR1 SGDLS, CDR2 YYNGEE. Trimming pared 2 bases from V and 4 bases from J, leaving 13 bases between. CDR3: CASSVGGREYEQYF. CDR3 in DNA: TGTGCCAGCAGCGTTGGAGGCAGAGAGTACGAGCAGTACTTC.